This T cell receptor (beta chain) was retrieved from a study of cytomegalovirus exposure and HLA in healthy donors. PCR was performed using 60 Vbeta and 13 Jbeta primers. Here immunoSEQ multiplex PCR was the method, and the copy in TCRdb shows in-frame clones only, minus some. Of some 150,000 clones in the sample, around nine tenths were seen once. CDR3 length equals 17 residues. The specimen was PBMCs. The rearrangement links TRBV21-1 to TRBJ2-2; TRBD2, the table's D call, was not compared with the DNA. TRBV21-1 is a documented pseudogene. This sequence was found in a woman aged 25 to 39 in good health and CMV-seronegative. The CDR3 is CASSHLTTSGRTGELFF. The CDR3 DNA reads TGTGCCAGCAGCCACTTAACTACTAGCGGGAGGACCGGGGAGCTGTTTTTT.